The entry below gives a single T cell receptor beta chain sequence along with its context. The antigen this receptor binds is unknown. No clone much larger than this one lies a single base away; base qualities are absent. Enrolling through a virtual design, the prospective study's participants ranged in age from roughly 18 to 90 years and lived across approximately 25 United States geographic areas. In the prospective study, cohorts were assigned on the basis of participant-reported clinical history obtained from a screening survey and a study questionnaire. ImmuneRACE Cohort 3 recovered participants were defined by two consecutive negative NP/OP PCR tests, healthcare professional clearance, or symptom resolution. In the prospective study, mobile phlebotomists collected whole blood, serum and a nasopharyngeal or oropharyngeal swab from each participant. Participants in the prospective study had the option to provide additional blood draws and questionnaires over a roughly 2-month period. Before DNA extraction, prospective study blood samples were shipped either frozen or at room temperature.

The immunoSEQ Assay, a bias-controlled multiplex PCR, was used to amplify TCRbeta CDR3 regions from genomic DNA. The source study handled its data this way. Within the assay, amplification of reference gene primers was used to estimate how many nucleated cells each sample contained. To quantify the absolute abundance of each unique TCRbeta CDR3 rearrangement, sequence reads were collapsed and filtered. Productive Simpson clonality was computed per sample as the square root of Simpson's diversity index over productive rearrangements. TCRdb re-hosts the immuneACCESS table, in-frame sequences only. Its copies lack some clones; in the studies checked, an unresolved V gene accounts for under half of them, and the cause for the rest is not known. The V and J calls and clone size were taken over from that table, and D and trimming were inferred from the DNA. This sample comprises 140,000 to 150,000 clones, 80% to 90% of them detected only once. Around 10% of the sample is held by the ten biggest clonotypes.

The entry originates in a study of blood T cell repertoires in COVID-19 (dated by TCRdb to about 2020). Regarding the complete study: Samples covering the acute and convalescent phases of COVID-19 were provided by collaborators in the United States, Italy and Spain. Samples came from the ongoing ImmuneRACE study (first 160 participants) plus 1,254 subjects from 6 global collaborators. Where HLA class I and class II types were available, the types were taken from metadata supplied by the sample provider, not from assay-based typing. Deeply sampled blood TCRbeta repertoires from subjects exposed to, actively infected with, or recovered from COVID-19 were included in the dataset. The material from the prospective study consisted of cDNA or gDNA derived from T cells, B-cell-depleted T cells, or PBMCs. The repertoires were released in a freely available public database intended as a resource for research on the immune response to SARS-CoV-2. A de-identified subject ID, COVID-19 status, age in years and sex were almost always included in the sample metadata.

What the authors observed across the whole study: How much clinical and demographic metadata was included differed by source and by participant, and the metadata was provided uncurated.

The specimen was PBMCs or T cells enriched from blood (not recorded which). This clonotype was sampled from a man between 60 and 75 years old who had recovered from COVID-19.

In nucleotide form, the sequence is TGTGCCAGGGAAAAGGACAGGGGAGCCCTCGGGGCCTACAATGAGCAGTTCTTC. Translation gives CAREKDRGALGAYNEQFF. The rearranged chain carries TRBV2 and TRBJ2-1; TRBD1 aligns with 9 central bases. Inclusive of the bounding cysteine and phenylalanine, the CDR3 is 18 residues long. This entry keeps only the CDR3 DNA: 54 bases, framed from base 1. Reading the germline V gene gives CDR1 SNHLY and CDR2 FYNNEI. Trimming takes 9 bases off V and 2 bases off J; junction bases not matched to a gene: 17.